The 31 T cell receptor beta chains given below trace back to one sample, sequenced in a study of T cell responses to AZD1222 COVID-19 vaccine. Profiling relied on immunoSEQ multiplex PCR, and the TCRdb table lists in-frame clones only, not all of them. The data contain some 93,000 clones, around nine tenths of them singletons. The sample was peripheral blood, taken 28 days after the second AZD1222 dose. These receptors were taken from an adult who received the AZD1222 COVID-19 vaccine.

V usage is TRBV5-1 and J usage is TRBJ1-3; D not resolved. The CDR3 spans 15 residues. Germline V CDR1 and CDR2: SGHRS, YFSETQ. V lost 1 base and J 2 bases, leaving 10 bases between the germline ends. The CDR3 region has the DNA TGCGCCAGCAGCTTGCCCGGCGGGGCTGGAAACACCATATATTTT. Translating it yields CASSLPGGAGNTIYF.

This chain uses TRBV19 with TRBJ2-1, with TRBD2 identical over 10 bases. The CDR3 length is 14 residues. CDR1 is LNHDA and CDR2 is SQIVND in the germline V gene (reference sequence). V lost 5 bases and J lost 6; bases outside the gene matches: 4. The CDR3 protein is CASSSSGRLNEQFF. The CDR3, as DNA: TGTGCCAGTAGTTCTAGCGGGAGACTCAATGAGCAGTTCTTC.

This chain joins TRBV6-2 or TRBV6-3 and TRBJ2-3, with 12 positions matching TRBD2. J gave up 4 bases and V 4 bases, and 3 bases lay outside the gene matches. The V gene's germline CDR1 is MNHEY and CDR2 SVGEGT. The CDR3 contains 15 residues. The CDR3, as DNA: TGTGCCAGCAGTTCGACTAGCGGGGGTGCAGATACGCAGTATTTT. Its protein product is CASSSTSGGADTQYF.

The chain is built from TRBV4-1 and TRBJ2-2; TRBD1 is a possible D gene (6 bases). In germline, CDR1 is MGHRA, CDR2 YSYEKL. V shed 4 bases and J shed 3 bases, with 12 bases lying between them. The CDR3 has 15 amino acids. The CDR3, as DNA: TGCGCCAGCAGCCTACAGGGACCGTACACCGGGGAGCTGTTTTTT. It codes for CASSLQGPYTGELFF.

CDR3 region: CSVDLDRAGGNTIYF. In DNA, the CDR3 is TGCAGCGTTGATCTTGACAGGGCGGGTGGAAACACCATATATTTT. The chain employs TRBV29-1 and TRBJ1-3, with 7 bases aligning to TRBD1. V was pared by 3 bases and J by 3 bases, with 8 bases of the junction left unmatched. The CDR3 has 15 amino acids. Germline V gene sequence: CDR1 SQVTM, CDR2 ANQGSEA. Full variable domain (rest looked up from reference TRBV29-1 and TRBJ1-3): SAVISQKPSRDICQRGTSLTIQCQVDSQVTMMFWYRQQPGQSLTLIATANQGSEATYESGFVIDKFPISRPNLTFSTLTVSNMSPEDSSIYLCSVDLDRAGGNTIYFGEGSWLTVV.

The CDR3 nucleotides read TGCAGCGTTGAAGATAGGGGGAGGCAGTACTTC. This codes for CSVEDRGRQYF. J is TRBJ2-7 and V is TRBV29-1; possible D gene TRBD1, 6 bases. The CDR3 runs 11 residues. Trimming cost V 0 bases and J 9 bases, with 9 bases left between them. From germline, CDR1 is SQVTM and CDR2 ANQGSEA.

The chain is built from TRBV19 and TRBJ2-1, with unresolved D. Germline V gene sequence: CDR1 LNHDA, CDR2 SQIVND (reference sequence). This CDR3 is built from 16 residues. V was cut by 2 bases and J by 0 bases, with 11 bases left in between. The CDR3 loop reads CASSIRPASSYNEQFF. DNA for the CDR3: TGTGCCAGTAGTATAAGACCAGCCAGCTCCTACAATGAGCAGTTCTTC.

The chain links TRBV5-8 to TRBJ2-7; 7 bases agree with TRBD1. Germline V lookup: CDR1 SGHTS, CDR2 YDEGEE. V lost 5 bases and J lost 3; bases outside the gene matches: 8. This CDR3 is built from 14 residues. The CDR3 DNA is TGTGCCAGCAGTATCTCCGGGACAGACTACGAGCAGTACTTC. Translation gives CASSISGTDYEQYF.

The V call is TRBV19, the J call TRBJ2-5, with D perhaps matching TRBD1 (6 bases). CDR1 LNHDA and CDR2 SQIVND come from the germline V gene (reference sequence). The V gene lost 5 bases and the J gene lost 4 bases, with 17 bases spanning the gap. This CDR3 contains 15 residues. The CDR3 DNA follows: TGTGCCAGTAGTCCCCCCGGACAGCGGCTAGAGACCCAGTACTTC. Amino acids: CASSPPGQRLETQYF.

This clone was seen more than once but under ten times. This rearrangement joins TRBV13 to TRBJ1-4; possibly TRBD1 for D (5 bases). Trimming shortened V by 5 bases and J by 8 bases, and 9 bases separated the two germline ends. Germline CDR1 reads PRHDT; CDR2 reads FYEKMQ (reference sequence). CDR3 length: 12 amino acids. The CDR3 here is CASSQWGEKLFF. The DNA of the CDR3 is TGTGCCAGCAGCCAGTGGGGGGAAAAACTGTTTTTT.

The chain joins TRBV25-1 to TRBJ2-7; D unclear. V was shortened by 2 bases and J by 3 bases, with 17 bases between the two germline ends. The CDR3 loop spans 16 amino acids. Germline CDR1 and CDR2: MGHDK and SYGVNS. The CDR3 here is CASSEPKSADRYEQYF. The CDR3 nucleotides read TGTGCCAGCAGTGAACCAAAAAGCGCTGATCGCTACGAGCAGTACTTC.

This chain uses TRBV12-3 or TRBV12-4 with TRBJ1-1, with D perhaps matching TRBD1 (5 bases). The CDR3 is made up of 13 amino acids. V lost 6 bases, J lost 3 bases, and 11 bases lay in between. CDR3 region: CASSPDTDTEAFF. The CDR3, as DNA: TGTGCCAGCAGCCCGGACACGGACACTGAAGCTTTCTTT.

The chain carries TRBV5-1 and TRBJ2-3; 7 bases match TRBD2. The CDR3 length is 16 residues. Trimming took 4 bases from V and 1 from J; bases not matched to a gene: 9. Germline loops: CDR1 SGHRS, CDR2 YFSETQ. The CDR3 loop is CASSQGLAGGTDTQYF. CDR3 in DNA: TGCGCCAGCAGCCAAGGATTAGCGGGTGGCACAGATACGCAGTATTTT.

The chain links TRBV7-3 to TRBJ2-7; 10 bases match TRBD1. Per germline, CDR1 SGHTA and CDR2 FQGTGA. This CDR3 region has 15 residues. V lost 2 bases and J lost 2; bases outside the gene matches: 3. In DNA, the CDR3 is TGTGCCAGCAGCTTATACGACAGGGGGCCCTACGAGCAGTACTTC. Its protein is CASSLYDRGPYEQYF.

The table lists this clone with a count of one. The V call is TRBV30, the J call TRBJ2-7, with TRBD1 identical over 8 bases. The trim removed 5 bases at V and 3 bases at J, leaving 9 bases unmatched. Germline CDR1 reads GTSNPN; CDR2 reads SVGIG (reference sequence). The CDR3 spans 14 residues. CDR3 sequence reads: CAWEPGQGNYEQYF. DNA of the CDR3: TGTGCCTGGGAACCAGGACAGGGCAACTACGAGCAGTACTTC.

The chain is built from TRBV4-2 and TRBJ2-5; D perhaps matches TRBD2 (5 bases). This CDR3 is 15 amino acids long. The germline CDR1 and CDR2 sequences are LGHNA and YNFKEQ. V was clipped by 5 bases and J by 0 bases, with 13 bases between them. The CDR3, as DNA: TGTGCCAGCAGCTACGGGGTCGGACACCAAGAGACCCAGTACTTC. It yields the protein CASSYGVGHQETQYF.

The V call is TRBV2, the J call TRBJ2-7; 8 nucleotides match TRBD1. Losses at the gene ends were 6 bases for V and 4 bases for J; bases not matched to a gene: 2. CDR3 length: 12 amino acids. The germline gives CDR1 SNHLY, CDR2 FYNNEI. CDR3 region: CASRGQEYEQYF. DNA for the CDR3: TGTGCCAGCAGGGGACAGGAGTACGAGCAGTACTTC.

V and J are TRBV4-2 and TRBJ2-5; D remains unclear. The CDR3 consists of 15 residues. Trimming removed 0 bases from V and 1 base from J, with 9 bases in between. From germline, CDR1 is LGHNA and CDR2 YNFKEQ. CDR3 sequence reads: CASSQDRQFQETQYF. The CDR3 DNA sequence: TGTGCCAGCAGCCAAGACAGGCAGTTCCAAGAGACCCAGTACTTC.

The CDR3 here is CASSQVLSRTYNEQFF. The DNA of the CDR3 is TGTGCCAGCAGCCAAGTCCTTAGCAGGACCTACAATGAGCAGTTCTTC. V is TRBV3-1 (or the pseudogene TRBV3-2) and J is TRBJ2-1; D ambiguous. V lost 1 base and J 2 bases, leaving 12 bases between the germline ends. Germline V gives CDR1 LGHDT, CDR2 YNNKEL (reference sequence). This CDR3 region has 16 residues.

The CDR3 DNA follows: TGCGCCAGCAGCCAAGACGGGGAACTAGCGGGGGGGCCGAATGAGCAGTTCTTC. Amino acid sequence: CASSQDGELAGGPNEQFF. The chain carries TRBV4-1 and TRBJ2-1; 13 nucleotides agree with TRBD2. The length of the CDR3 is 18 residues. V lost 0 bases and J lost 7; bases outside the gene matches: 9. Looked up from germline, CDR1 is MGHRA and CDR2 is YSYEKL.

The rearrangement joins TRBV21-1 to TRBJ1-2; the table's D call, TRBD1, has no DNA check behind it. TRBV21-1 is given as a pseudogene. The CDR3 consists of 13 residues. CDR3 sequence reads: CASSKGQPIGYTF. The CDR3 DNA follows: TGTGCCAGCAGCAAGGGACAGCCGATTGGCTACACCTTC.

This sequence joins TRBV5-8 and TRBJ2-7; D remains unclear. With 2 bases removed from V and 6 bases from J, the gap between germline ends came to 6 bases. CDR1 is SGHTS and CDR2 is YDEGEE in the germline V gene. The CDR3 runs 11 residues. The CDR3 protein is CASSFRGEQYF. The CDR3 coding sequence is TGTGCCAGCAGCTTTCGTGGCGAGCAGTACTTC.

The gene calls are TRBV28 and TRBJ1-5; the match to TRBD1 covers 7 bases. The length of the CDR3 is 15 residues. CDR1 is MDHEN, CDR2 SYDVKM, per germline. After removal of 6 bases from V and 3 bases from J, the junction contained 8 bases not matched to a gene. DNA of the CDR3: TGTGCCAGCAGCCCCGGAGGGACAGTCAATCAGCCCCAGCATTTT. Residues: CASSPGGTVNQPQHF.

This clone showed up just a few times. The V and J genes are TRBV9 and TRBJ1-4; 8 positions match TRBD1. V lost 1 base to trimming and J lost 5 bases; unmatched junction nucleotides: 4. CDR1 is SGDLS, CDR2 YYNGEE, per germline. The CDR3 is 15 residues long. This CDR3 reads CASSVWAGGNEKLFF. CDR3 nucleotides: TGTGCCAGCAGCGTATGGGCAGGGGGCAATGAAAAACTGTTTTTT.

The rearrangement joins TRBV9 to TRBJ1-1, with D maybe TRBD1 (6 bases). Germline-derived CDR1 and CDR2 are SGDLS and YYNGEE. Trimming pared 0 bases from V and 0 bases from J, leaving 12 bases between. The CDR3 extends over 16 amino acids. The CDR3 spells CASSVDQGLMNTEAFF. CDR3 DNA: TGTGCCAGCAGCGTAGATCAGGGGCTCATGAACACTGAAGCTTTCTTT.

This chain joins TRBV30 and TRBJ1-1; D ambiguous. Germline values: CDR1 GTSNPN, CDR2 SVGIG (reference sequence). The CDR3 totals 13 residues. V was clipped by 0 bases and J by 5 bases, with 10 bases between them. The DNA of the CDR3 is TGTGCCTGGAGTGTAAGATGGGATACTGAAGCTTTCTTT. It is translated as CAWSVRWDTEAFF.

CDR3 loop: CASSQEFGQGPDTQYF. CDR3 coding DNA: TGTGCCAGCAGCCAAGAGTTCGGACAGGGCCCAGATACGCAGTATTTT. The chain couples TRBV4-2 to TRBJ2-3, with 8 bases fitting TRBD1. The length of the CDR3 is 16 residues. Germline assignment: CDR1 LGHNA and CDR2 YNFKEQ. J lost 4 bases, V lost 0 bases, and 6 bases had no gene match.

The chain couples TRBV7-9 to TRBJ1-5; D gene ambiguous. Between the trimmed V and J ends, which lost 5 bases and 0 bases, there was a span of 11 bases. CDR1 and CDR2 from the germline V gene are SEHNR and FQNEAQ (reference sequence). The CDR3 has 15 residues. The CDR3 DNA reads TGTGCCAGCAGCCTGGGAGGCGATAGCAATCAGCCCCAGCATTTT. This translates into CASSLGGDSNQPQHF. The full variable domain, its missing parts supplied by reference TRBV7-9 and TRBJ1-5, is DTGVSQNPRHKITKRGQNVTFRCDPISEHNRLYWYRQTLGQGPEFLTYFQNEAQLEKSRLLSDRFSAERPKGSFSTLEIQRTEQGDSAMYLCASSLGGDSNQPQHFGDGTRLSIL.

CDR3 coding DNA: TGCAGCGTTTCCCCGGGGAGGGGTGAAAAACTGTTTTTT. Protein sequence: CSVSPGRGEKLFF. The V call is TRBV29-1, the J call TRBJ1-4, with D tentatively TRBD1 (5 bases). Trimming pared 5 bases from V and 7 bases from J, leaving 14 bases between. There are 13 residues in the CDR3. CDR1 SQVTM and CDR2 ANQGSEA come from the germline V gene.

This clone was seen more than once but under ten times. J is TRBJ2-7 and V is TRBV4-1; D is undetermined. Trimming cost V 1 base and J 2 bases, with 9 bases left between them. CDR3 size: 14 residues. Looked up from germline, CDR1 is MGHRA and CDR2 is YSYEKL. The CDR3 region has the DNA TGCGCCAGCAGCCAAGCGGTGGGAACCTACGAGCAGTACTTC. Amino acid sequence: CASSQAVGTYEQYF.

The V and J genes are TRBV9 and TRBJ2-3; D call uncertain. Germline lookup yields CDR1 SGDLS and CDR2 YYNGEE. The CDR3 totals 12 residues. V lost 0 bases and J lost 8, with 7 bases in between. The CDR3 bases are TGTGCCAGCAGCGTAGATTTTGGTACGCAGTATTTT. Protein sequence: CASSVDFGTQYF.